The rows below give T cell receptor beta chains drawn from one sample of a study of T cell changes during pregnancy in multiple sclerosis. Measured with immunoSEQ multiplex PCR; TCRdb has only the in-frame clones, and not every one. Among some 80,000 clones listed, approximately 90% were seen once. The sequencing here drew on peripheral blood, taken before pregnancy. Receptor source: a female donor with multiple sclerosis, enrolled in a pregnancy study. CDR3s include the opening cysteine and the closing phenylalanine or tryptophan. The D gene is left open where the match is weak. Rows may omit the clone size; those that give it use once, few, many or a size class.

abundance: -
v_gene: TRBV5-1
d_gene: TRBD1
j_gene: TRBJ2-1
CDR3nt: TGCGCCAGCAGCTTGGCCGAGGAAGGACAGGGGGCATTCCCCAATGAGCAGTTCTTC
CDR3aa: CASSLAEEGQGAFPNEQFF

abundance: -
v_gene: TRBV9
d_gene: TRBD1
j_gene: TRBJ2-2
CDR3nt: TGTGCCAGCAGATCTCGGGACAGCACCGGGGAGCTGTTTTTT
CDR3aa: CASRSRDSTGELFF

abundance: -
v_gene: TRBV2
d_gene: -
j_gene: TRBJ2-6
CDR3nt: TGTGCCAGCGGCAGGGGGACTGCTGGGGCCAACGTCCTGACTTTC
CDR3aa: CASGRGTAGANVLTF

abundance: -
v_gene: TRBV7-9
d_gene: TRBD2
j_gene: TRBJ2-1
CDR3nt: TGTGCCAGCAGTCGGACTAGCGCCCACAATGAGCAGTTCTTC
CDR3aa: CASSRTSAHNEQFF

abundance: -
v_gene: TRBV5-8
d_gene: -
j_gene: TRBJ2-1
CDR3nt: TGTGCCAGCAACCAGTACTACAATGAGCAGTTCTTC
CDR3aa: CASNQYYNEQFF

abundance: few
v_gene: TRBV5-6
d_gene: TRBD1
j_gene: TRBJ2-5
CDR3nt: TGTGCCAGCAGCTCCAGGACAGGGATCGAGACCCAGTACTTC
CDR3aa: CASSSRTGIETQYF

abundance: -
v_gene: TRBV27
d_gene: TRBD1
j_gene: TRBJ2-3
CDR3nt: TGTGCCAGCAGTTTAGTCCGGACAGGGGCGACAGATACGCAGTATTTT
CDR3aa: CASSLVRTGATDTQYF

abundance: once
v_gene: TRBV7-9
d_gene: -
j_gene: TRBJ2-2
CDR3nt: TGTGCCAGCACTCCCGGGCGGTGGGGTAGCGGCGGGGAGCTGTTTTTT
CDR3aa: CASTPGRWGSGGELFF

abundance: -
v_gene: TRBV27
d_gene: -
j_gene: TRBJ1-5
CDR3nt: TGTGCCAGCAGTTCAACAGGAAATCAGCCCCAGCATTTT
CDR3aa: CASSSTGNQPQHF

abundance: -
v_gene: TRBV19
d_gene: -
j_gene: TRBJ1-5
CDR3nt: TGTGCCAGTAGTATCGCAACTCAGCTAGGATTCAGCAATCAGCCCCAGCATTTT
CDR3aa: CASSIATQLGFSNQPQHF

abundance: once
v_gene: TRBV7-9
d_gene: TRBD1
j_gene: TRBJ1-2
CDR3nt: TGTGCCAGCAGCTTAACAGGGGCCCTGGGCTATGGCTACACCTTC
CDR3aa: CASSLTGALGYGYTF

abundance: -
v_gene: TRBV6-6
d_gene: -
j_gene: TRBJ1-5
CDR3nt: TGTGCCACCCGGACAGTTCGGCAGCCCCAGCATTTT
CDR3aa: CATRTVRQPQHF

abundance: -
v_gene: TRBV10-3
d_gene: -
j_gene: TRBJ1-1
CDR3nt: TGTGCCATCAAGACGGACAGACTGGACACTGAAGCTTTCTTT
CDR3aa: CAIKTDRLDTEAFF

abundance: -
v_gene: TRBV10-3
d_gene: -
j_gene: TRBJ2-7
CDR3nt: TGTGCCATCAGTGAGTCGCAGGGCCTCTCCTACGAGCAGTACTTC
CDR3aa: CAISESQGLSYEQYF

abundance: -
v_gene: TRBV7-9
d_gene: -
j_gene: TRBJ2-1
CDR3nt: TGTGCCAGCAGCTTGGACTGGAGCTCCTACAATGAGCAGTTCTTC
CDR3aa: CASSLDWSSYNEQFF

abundance: -
v_gene: TRBV5-8
d_gene: -
j_gene: TRBJ2-2
CDR3nt: TGTGCCAGCAGCTTTGGACAGCTCATTACGGCGAACACCGGGGAGCTGTTTTTT
CDR3aa: CASSFGQLITANTGELFF

abundance: once
v_gene: TRBV30
d_gene: TRBD1
j_gene: TRBJ2-4
CDR3nt: TGTGCCTGGAGTGCCGGGACAGGACGAAGTATTCAGTACTTC
CDR3aa: CAWSAGTGRSIQYF

abundance: -
v_gene: TRBV7-7
d_gene: -
j_gene: TRBJ2-5
CDR3nt: TGTGCTAGCAGCTTTGGAGGGACCCAGACCCAGTACTTC
CDR3aa: CASSFGGTQTQYF

abundance: -
v_gene: TRBV9
d_gene: -
j_gene: TRBJ1-2
CDR3nt: TGTGCCAGCAGCCCTCCGGAGGACAGACACCGTAAAAACTATGGCTACACCTTC
CDR3aa: CASSPPEDRHRKNYGYTF

abundance: -
v_gene: TRBV13
d_gene: TRBD1
j_gene: TRBJ2-3
CDR3nt: TGTGCCAGCAGCCCGACAGGGGACTCCACAGATACGCAGTATTTT
CDR3aa: CASSPTGDSTDTQYF

abundance: -
v_gene: TRBV9
d_gene: -
j_gene: TRBJ2-3
CDR3nt: TGTGCCAGCAGCGTCCGGCCTAGAGAGGATACGCAGTATTTT
CDR3aa: CASSVRPREDTQYF

abundance: few
v_gene: TRBV11-2
d_gene: -
j_gene: TRBJ2-1
CDR3nt: TGTGCCAGCAGTCACTTGGATGAGCAGTTCTTC
CDR3aa: CASSHLDEQFF

abundance: -
v_gene: TRBV2
d_gene: TRBD2
j_gene: TRBJ2-5
CDR3nt: TGTGCCAGCAGTGAATCGCGGGGGTTTGTAGAGACCCAGTACTTC
CDR3aa: CASSESRGFVETQYF

abundance: once
v_gene: TRBV19
d_gene: TRBD1
j_gene: TRBJ2-2
CDR3nt: TGTGCCAGTAGTATAGATGGGACAGCGAACACCGGGGAGCTGTTTTTT
CDR3aa: CASSIDGTANTGELFF

abundance: -
v_gene: TRBV4-1
d_gene: -
j_gene: TRBJ1-1
CDR3nt: TGCGCCAGCAGCCAAGGTTTCCTGGGGGGTCTGAACACTGAAGCTTTCTTT
CDR3aa: CASSQGFLGGLNTEAFF

abundance: -
v_gene: TRBV7-9
d_gene: -
j_gene: TRBJ2-5
CDR3nt: TGTGCCAGCAGCCACCCGGAAGAGACCCAGTACTTC
CDR3aa: CASSHPEETQYF

abundance: -
v_gene: TRBV10-3
d_gene: -
j_gene: TRBJ1-5
CDR3nt: TGTGCCATCAGTGATGAGGGTCAGCCCCAGCATTTT
CDR3aa: CAISDEGQPQHF

abundance: -
v_gene: TRBV7-9
d_gene: TRBD1
j_gene: TRBJ2-7
CDR3nt: TGTGCCAGCAGCTTAGGCCGGGACAGGGTAATCTACGAGCAGTACTTC
CDR3aa: CASSLGRDRVIYEQYF

abundance: -
v_gene: TRBV5-1
d_gene: TRBD1
j_gene: TRBJ2-3
CDR3nt: TGCGCCAGCAGCGGGGAACAGGGGTTCCCAGATACGCAGTATTTT
CDR3aa: CASSGEQGFPDTQYF

abundance: -
v_gene: TRBV10-3
d_gene: -
j_gene: TRBJ2-5
CDR3nt: TGTGCCATCAGTGAGTCGATGGGAGAAGAGACCCAGTACTTC
CDR3aa: CAISESMGEETQYF

abundance: -
v_gene: TRBV5-4
d_gene: TRBD2
j_gene: TRBJ2-3
CDR3nt: TGTGCCAGCAGCGAAACGATGACTAGCGGGGGGGCCGGTGTAACAGATACGCAGTATTTT
CDR3aa: CASSETMTSGGAGVTDTQYF

abundance: -
v_gene: TRBV7-3
d_gene: TRBD2
j_gene: TRBJ2-3
CDR3nt: TGTGCCAGCAGCCACGCGGGGGGCACAGATACGCAGTATTTT
CDR3aa: CASSHAGGTDTQYF